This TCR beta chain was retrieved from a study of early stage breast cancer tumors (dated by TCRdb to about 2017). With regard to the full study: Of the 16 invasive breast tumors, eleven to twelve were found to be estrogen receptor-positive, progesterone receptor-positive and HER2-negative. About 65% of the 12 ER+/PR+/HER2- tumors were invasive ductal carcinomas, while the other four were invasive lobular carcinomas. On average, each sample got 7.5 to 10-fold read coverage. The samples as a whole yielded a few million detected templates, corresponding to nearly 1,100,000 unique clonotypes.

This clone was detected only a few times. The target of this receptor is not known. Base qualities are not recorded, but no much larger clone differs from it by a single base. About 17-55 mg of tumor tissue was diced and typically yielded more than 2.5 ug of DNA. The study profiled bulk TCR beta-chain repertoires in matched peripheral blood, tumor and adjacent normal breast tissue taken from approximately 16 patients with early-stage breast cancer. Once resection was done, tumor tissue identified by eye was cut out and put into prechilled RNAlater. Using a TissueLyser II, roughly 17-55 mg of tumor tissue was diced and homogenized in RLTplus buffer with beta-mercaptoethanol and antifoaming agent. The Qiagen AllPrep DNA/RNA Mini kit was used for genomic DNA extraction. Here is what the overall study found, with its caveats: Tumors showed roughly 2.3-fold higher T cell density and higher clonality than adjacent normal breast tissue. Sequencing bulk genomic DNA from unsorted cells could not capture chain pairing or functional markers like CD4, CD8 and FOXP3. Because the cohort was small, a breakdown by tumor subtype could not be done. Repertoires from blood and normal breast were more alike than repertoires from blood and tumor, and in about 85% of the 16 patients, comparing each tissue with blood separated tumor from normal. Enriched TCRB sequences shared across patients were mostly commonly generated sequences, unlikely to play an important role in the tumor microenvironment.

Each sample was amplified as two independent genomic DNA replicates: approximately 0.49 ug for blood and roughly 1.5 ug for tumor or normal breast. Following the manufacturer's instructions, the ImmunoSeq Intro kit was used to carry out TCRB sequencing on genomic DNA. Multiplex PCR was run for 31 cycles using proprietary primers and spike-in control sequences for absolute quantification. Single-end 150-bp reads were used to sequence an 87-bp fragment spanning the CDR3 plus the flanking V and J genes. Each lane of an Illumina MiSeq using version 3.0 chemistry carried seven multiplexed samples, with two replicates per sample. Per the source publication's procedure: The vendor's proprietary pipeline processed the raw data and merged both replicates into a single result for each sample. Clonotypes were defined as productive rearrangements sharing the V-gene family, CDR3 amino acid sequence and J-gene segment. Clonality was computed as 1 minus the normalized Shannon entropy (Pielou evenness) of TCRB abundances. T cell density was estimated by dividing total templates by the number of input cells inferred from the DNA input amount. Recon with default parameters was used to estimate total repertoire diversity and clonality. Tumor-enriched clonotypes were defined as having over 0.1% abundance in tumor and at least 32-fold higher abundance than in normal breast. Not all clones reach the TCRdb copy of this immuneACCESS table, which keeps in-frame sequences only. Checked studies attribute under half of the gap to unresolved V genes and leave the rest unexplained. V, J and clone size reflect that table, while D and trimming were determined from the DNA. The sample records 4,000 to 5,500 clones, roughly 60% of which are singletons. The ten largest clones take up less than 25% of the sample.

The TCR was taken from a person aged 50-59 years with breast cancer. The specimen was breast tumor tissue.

DNA sequence: TGTGCCAGCAGCCCCCACGGGCGGGACACAGATACGCAGTATTTT. Its protein reads: CASSPHGRDTDTQYF. This chain joins TRBV7-2 to TRBJ2-3; a tentative D match to TRBD2 spans 6 bases. CDR1 SGHTA and CDR2 FQGNSA are derived from the germline V gene. V lost 5 bases and J lost 2 bases; the stretch between them is 14 bases long. The cysteine opens and the phenylalanine closes a CDR3 of 15 amino acids. The retained sequence is limited to the CDR3, 45 bases, with the frame set at the first base. With the rest looked up from the reference TRBV7-2 and TRBJ2-3 genes rather than sequenced, the full variable domain is GAGVSQSPSNKVTEKGKDVELRCDPISGHTALYWYRQSLGQGLEFLIYFQGNSAPDKSGLPSDRFSAERTGGSVSTLTIQRTQQEDSAVYLCASSPHGRDTDTQYFGPGTRLTVL.